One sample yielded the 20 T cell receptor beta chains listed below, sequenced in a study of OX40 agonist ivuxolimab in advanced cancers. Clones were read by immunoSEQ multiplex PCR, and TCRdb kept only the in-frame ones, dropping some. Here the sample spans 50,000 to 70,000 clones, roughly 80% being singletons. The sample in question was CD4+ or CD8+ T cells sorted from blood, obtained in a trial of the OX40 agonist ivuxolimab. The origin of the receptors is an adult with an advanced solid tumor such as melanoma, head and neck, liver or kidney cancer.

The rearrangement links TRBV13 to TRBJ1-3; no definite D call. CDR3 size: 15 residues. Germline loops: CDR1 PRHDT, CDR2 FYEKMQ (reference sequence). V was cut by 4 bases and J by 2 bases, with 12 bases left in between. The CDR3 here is CASSYAQFTGNTIYF. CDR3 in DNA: TGTGCCAGCAGCTACGCCCAGTTCACTGGAAACACCATATATTTT. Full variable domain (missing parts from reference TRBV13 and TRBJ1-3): AAGVIQSPRHLIKEKRETATLKCYPIPRHDTVYWYQQGPGQDPQFLISFYEKMQSDKGSIPDRFSAQQFSDYHSELNMSSLELGDSALYFCASSYAQFTGNTIYFGEGSWLTVV.

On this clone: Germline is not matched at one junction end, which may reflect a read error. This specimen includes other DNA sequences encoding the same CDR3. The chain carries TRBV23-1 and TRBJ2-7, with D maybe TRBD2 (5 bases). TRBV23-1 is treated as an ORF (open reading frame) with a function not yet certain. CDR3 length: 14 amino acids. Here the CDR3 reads CASSQERSDYEQYF. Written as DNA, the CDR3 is TGCGCCAGCAGTCAAGAGCGTTCTGACTACGAGCAGTATTTC.

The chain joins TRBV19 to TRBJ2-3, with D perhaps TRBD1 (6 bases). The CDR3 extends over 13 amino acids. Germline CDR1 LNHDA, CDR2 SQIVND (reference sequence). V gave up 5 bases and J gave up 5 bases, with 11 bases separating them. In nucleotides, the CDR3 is TGTGCCAGTAGTCGGCAGGGGATAGATACGCAGTATTTT. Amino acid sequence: CASSRQGIDTQYF.

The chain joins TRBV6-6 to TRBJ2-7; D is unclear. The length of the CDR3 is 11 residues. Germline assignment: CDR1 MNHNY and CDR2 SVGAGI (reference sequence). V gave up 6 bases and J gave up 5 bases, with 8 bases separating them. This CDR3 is CASSLKHEQYF. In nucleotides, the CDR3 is TGTGCCAGCAGCTTGAAGCACGAGCAGTACTTC.

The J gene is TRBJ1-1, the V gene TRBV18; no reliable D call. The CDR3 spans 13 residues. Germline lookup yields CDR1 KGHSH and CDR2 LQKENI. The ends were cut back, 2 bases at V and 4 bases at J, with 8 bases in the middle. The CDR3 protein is CASSPVVITEAFF. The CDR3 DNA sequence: TGTGCCAGCTCACCAGTGGTTATCACTGAAGCTTTCTTT.

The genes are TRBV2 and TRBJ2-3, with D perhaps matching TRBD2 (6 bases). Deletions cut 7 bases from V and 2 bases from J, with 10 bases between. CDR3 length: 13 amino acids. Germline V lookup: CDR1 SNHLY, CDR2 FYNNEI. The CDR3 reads CASTSALTDTQYF. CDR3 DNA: TGTGCCAGCACTAGCGCCCTCACAGATACGCAGTATTTT.

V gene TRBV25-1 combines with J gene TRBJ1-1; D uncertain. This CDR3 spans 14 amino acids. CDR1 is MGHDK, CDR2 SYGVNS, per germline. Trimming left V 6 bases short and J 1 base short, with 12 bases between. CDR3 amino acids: CASSRLSPNTEAFF. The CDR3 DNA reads TGTGCCAGCAGCCGTCTGTCCCCGAACACTGAAGCTTTCTTT. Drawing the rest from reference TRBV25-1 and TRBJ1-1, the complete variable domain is EADIYQTPRYLVIGTGKKITLECSQTMGHDKMYWYQQDPGMELHLIHYSYGVNSTEKGDLSSESTVSRIRTEHFPLTLESARPSHTSQYLCASSRLSPNTEAFFGQGTRLTVV.

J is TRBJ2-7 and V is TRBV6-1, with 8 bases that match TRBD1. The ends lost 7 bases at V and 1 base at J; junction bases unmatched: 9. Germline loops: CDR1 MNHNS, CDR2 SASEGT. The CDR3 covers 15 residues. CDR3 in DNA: TGTGCCAGCAAGACGGGGCAGGGGGCTTCCTACGAGCAGTACTTC. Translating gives CASKTGQGASYEQYF.

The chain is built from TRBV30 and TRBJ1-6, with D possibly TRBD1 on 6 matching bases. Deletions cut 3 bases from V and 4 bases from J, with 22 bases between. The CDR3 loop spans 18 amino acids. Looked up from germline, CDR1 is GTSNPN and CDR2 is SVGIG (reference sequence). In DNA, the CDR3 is TGTGCCTGGAGACTCAAACTCAGGGGCCCTGGATATAATTCACCCCTCCACTTT. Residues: CAWRLKLRGPGYNSPLHF.

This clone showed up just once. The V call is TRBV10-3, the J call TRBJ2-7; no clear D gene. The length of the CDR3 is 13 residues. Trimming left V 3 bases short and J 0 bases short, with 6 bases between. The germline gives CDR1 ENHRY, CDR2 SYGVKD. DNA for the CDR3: TGTGCCATCAGTGACGGATACTCCTACGAGCAGTACTTC. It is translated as CAISDGYSYEQYF.

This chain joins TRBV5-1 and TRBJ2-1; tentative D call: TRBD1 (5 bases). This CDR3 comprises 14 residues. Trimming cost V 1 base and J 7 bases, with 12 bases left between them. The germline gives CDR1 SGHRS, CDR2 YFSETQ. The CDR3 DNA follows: TGCGCCAGCAGCTTGCAGGGTGCGGCGAATGAGCAGTTCTTC. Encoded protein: CASSLQGAANEQFF.

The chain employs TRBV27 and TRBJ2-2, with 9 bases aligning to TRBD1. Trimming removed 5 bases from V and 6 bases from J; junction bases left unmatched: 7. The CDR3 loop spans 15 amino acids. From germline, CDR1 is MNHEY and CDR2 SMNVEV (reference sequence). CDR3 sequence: CASSPIRQGAGELFF. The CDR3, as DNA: TGTGCCAGCAGTCCAATCCGACAGGGGGCCGGGGAGCTGTTTTTT.

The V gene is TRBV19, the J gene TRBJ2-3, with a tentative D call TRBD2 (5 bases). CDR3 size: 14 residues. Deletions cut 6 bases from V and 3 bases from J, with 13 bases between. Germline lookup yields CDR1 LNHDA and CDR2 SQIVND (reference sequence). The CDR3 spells CASRARARTDTQYF. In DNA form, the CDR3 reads TGTGCCAGTAGGGCGAGGGCCCGAACAGATACGCAGTATTTT.

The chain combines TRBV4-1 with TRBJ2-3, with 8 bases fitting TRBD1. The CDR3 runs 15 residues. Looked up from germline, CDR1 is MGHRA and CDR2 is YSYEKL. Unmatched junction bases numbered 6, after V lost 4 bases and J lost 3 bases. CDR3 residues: CASSRPQGATDTQYF. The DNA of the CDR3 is TGCGCCAGCAGCCGACCCCAGGGGGCAACAGATACGCAGTATTTT.

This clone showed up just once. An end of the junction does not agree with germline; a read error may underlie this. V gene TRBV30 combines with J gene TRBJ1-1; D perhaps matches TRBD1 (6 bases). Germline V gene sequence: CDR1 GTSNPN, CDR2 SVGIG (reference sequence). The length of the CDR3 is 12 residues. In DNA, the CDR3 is TGTGCCTGGAGTCTGGACAGAACACTGGCACCGTTT. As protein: CAWSLDRTLAPF.

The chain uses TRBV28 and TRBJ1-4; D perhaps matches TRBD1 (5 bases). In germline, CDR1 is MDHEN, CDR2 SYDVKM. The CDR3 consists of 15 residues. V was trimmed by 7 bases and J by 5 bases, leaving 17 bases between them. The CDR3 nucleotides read TGTGCCAGCATCCGGGGGGTGAGGATCAATGAAAAACTGTTTTTT. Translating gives CASIRGVRINEKLFF.

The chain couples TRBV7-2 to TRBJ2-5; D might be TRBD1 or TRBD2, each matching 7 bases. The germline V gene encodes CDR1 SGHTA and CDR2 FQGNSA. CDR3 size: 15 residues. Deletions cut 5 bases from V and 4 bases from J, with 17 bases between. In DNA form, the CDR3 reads TGTGCCAGCAGCGTCCCACAGGGGAGGGTAGAGACCCAGTACTTC. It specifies CASSVPQGRVETQYF.

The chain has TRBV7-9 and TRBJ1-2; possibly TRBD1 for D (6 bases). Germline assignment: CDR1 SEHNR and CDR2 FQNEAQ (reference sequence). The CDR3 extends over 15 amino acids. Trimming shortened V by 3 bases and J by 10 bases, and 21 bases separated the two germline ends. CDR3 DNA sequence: TGTGCCAGCAGCTTCACCCGGGACAATCGATCCCCCTACACCTTC. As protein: CASSFTRDNRSPYTF.

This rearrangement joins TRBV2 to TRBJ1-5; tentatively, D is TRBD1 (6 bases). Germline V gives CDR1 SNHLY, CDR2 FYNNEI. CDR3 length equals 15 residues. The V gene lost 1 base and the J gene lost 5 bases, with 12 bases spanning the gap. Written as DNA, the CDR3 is TGTGCCAGCAGTGAAGATCCGCAGGGGTATCAGCCCCAGCATTTT. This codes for CASSEDPQGYQPQHF.

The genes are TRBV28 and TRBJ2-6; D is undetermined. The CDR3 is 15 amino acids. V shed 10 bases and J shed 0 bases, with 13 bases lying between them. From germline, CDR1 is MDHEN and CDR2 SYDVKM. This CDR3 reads CATSLPGSGANVLTF. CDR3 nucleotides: TGTGCCACCTCTCTCCCCGGCTCTGGGGCCAACGTCCTGACTTTC.